The T cell receptor beta chain under discussion was sequenced for a study of breast tumors, draining lymph nodes, adjacent tissues. Whole-study results and caveats: Most tumor T cells seemingly derive from lymph node, then expand in tumor. Compared with basal-like, luminal-like tumors shared significantly more repertoire with nontumor tissue.

Samples came from axillary lymph nodes draining the breast cancer. TCRdb passed the multiplex PCR reads through MiXCR, listing each CDR3 protein once. Here the sample spans about 200,000 distinct CDR3 sequences, approximately 30% being singletons. CDR1 and CDR2 (germline): SGHTA, FQGNSA. The CDR3 is 15 residues long. J lost 4 bases, V lost 4 bases, and 7 bases had no gene match. This clonotype has at least ten counts. Antigen: not known. The sequence was collected from a female donor with breast cancer. Some clones in this sample may be carry-over from other donors' samples. The chain couples TRBV7-2 to TRBJ2-3, with 8 bases that match TRBD2. What was sequenced was axillary lymph node tissue. CDR3 sequence: CASSSARTSSDTQYF. CDR3 bases: TGTGCCAGCAGCTCGGCCAGGACTAGCTCAGATACGCAGTATTTT.